The rows below give T cell receptor beta chains drawn from one sample of a study of shared clonotypes between healthy human individuals. TCRdb's table, derived via immunoSEQ multiplex PCR, lists solely in-frame clones and lacks some. The data hold around 2,000,000 clones, with about 93% observed a single time. Sequencing was done on a sample of naive CD8+ T cells from PBMCs. The receptors shown here come from a man younger than 35 in good health. Some clones in this sample may be carry-over from other donors' samples. Both conserved end residues are part of each CDR3. Each record gives: V gene, CDR3 protein.

V gene: TRBV7-8; CDR3 protein: CASSRSSGRDSTQYF
V gene: TRBV5-4; CDR3 protein: CASSDSVFWESASYEQYF
V gene: TRBV15; CDR3 protein: CATSRMGQGRGYTF
V gene: TRBV4-1; CDR3 protein: CASSPITSGGTGELFF
V gene: TRBV19; CDR3 protein: CASSIGGTSRWEQYF
V gene: TRBV5-1; CDR3 protein: CASSEGQIYGYTF
V gene: TRBV7-9; CDR3 protein: CASSLGFSQTHEQYF
V gene: TRBV27; CDR3 protein: CASSPLRLAGSTDTQYF
V gene: TRBV5-1; CDR3 protein: CASSDRLSYEQYF
V gene: TRBV7-3; CDR3 protein: CASSFSVAGGTGELFF
V gene: TRBV27; CDR3 protein: CASGVWGNQPQHF
V gene: TRBV6-6; CDR3 protein: CASSYDTSSGNTIYF
V gene: TRBV29-1; CDR3 protein: CSVVRGNYEQYF
V gene: TRBV7-9; CDR3 protein: CASSSSTGFNTEAFF
V gene: TRBV4-1; CDR3 protein: CASSPADSVGQPQHF
V gene: TRBV15; CDR3 protein: CATRERGNTEAFF
V gene: TRBV7-3; CDR3 protein: CASSSSGGGDEQYF
V gene: TRBV4-1; CDR3 protein: CASSPRDRGETQYF
V gene: TRBV6-5; CDR3 protein: CASRTGDEQYF
V gene: TRBV5-1; CDR3 protein: CASSLASDYEQYF
V gene: TRBV6-6; CDR3 protein: CASTSRGGETQYF
V gene: TRBV2; CDR3 protein: CASSELEAAGNYGYTF
V gene: TRBV6-5; CDR3 protein: CASSYSIGGGEQYF